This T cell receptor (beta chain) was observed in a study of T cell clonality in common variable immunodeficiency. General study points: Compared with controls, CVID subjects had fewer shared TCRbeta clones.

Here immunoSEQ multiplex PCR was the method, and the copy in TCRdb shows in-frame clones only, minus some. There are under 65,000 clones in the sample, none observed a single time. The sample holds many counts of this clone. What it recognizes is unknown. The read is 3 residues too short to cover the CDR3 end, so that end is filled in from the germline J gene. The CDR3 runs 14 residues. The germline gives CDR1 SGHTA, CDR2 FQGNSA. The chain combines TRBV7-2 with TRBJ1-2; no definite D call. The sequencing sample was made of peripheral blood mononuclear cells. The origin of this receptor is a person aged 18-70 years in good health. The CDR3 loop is CASSPGSTGGGYTF. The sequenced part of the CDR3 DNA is TGTGCCAGCAGTCCGGGATCTACGGGCGGGGGC.